This TCR beta chain was sequenced during a study of blood T cell repertoires in COVID-19. Study-level information: Some COVID-19 samples were acute and others convalescent; all came from the United States, Italy and Spain.

This CDR3 has 14 residues. CDR1 and CDR2 (germline): SQVTM, ANQGSEA. V lost 7 bases to trimming and J lost 1 base; unmatched junction nucleotides: 4. Study processing details: Cell counts per sample came from amplifying reference gene primers. Profiling relied on immunoSEQ multiplex PCR, and the TCRdb table lists in-frame clones only, not all of them. For V, J and clone size, that table is used; D and trimming come from the DNA. The data contain approximately 150,000 clones, around nine tenths of them singletons. V usage is TRBV29-1 and J usage is TRBJ2-3, with TRBD2 matching 11 bases. The source of this sequence is a man between 50 and 59 years old with active or convalescent COVID-19. The sequencing sample was made of peripheral blood. The CDR3 spells CSALAGARTDTQYF. The CDR3 DNA is TGCAGCGCACTAGCGGGGGCCCGCACAGATACGCAGTATTTT.